Listed below are T cell receptor beta chains from one sample, sequenced in a study of PD-L1 blockade in urothelial cancer. The protocol was immunoSEQ multiplex PCR, while the TCRdb copy is restricted to in-frame clones and leaves out a portion. The sample lists approximately 93,000 clones, 70% to 90% occurring once. The input for sequencing was PBMCs, taken around atezolizumab (anti-PD-L1) treatment. The origin of the receptors is a man aged 70-80 years with urothelial cancer. The CDR3 runs from the conserved cysteine through the conserved F or W. The order of the fields is V gene, CDR3 length, clone size, D gene, J gene, CDR3 protein, CDR3 DNA. D genes are given only for firm matches. Only part of the rows carry a size: once, few, many, or a class if the clone is expanded.

TRBV5-1,13,NA,TRBD1,TRBJ1-2,CASSETGDYGYTF,TGCGCCAGCAGCGAGACAGGGGACTATGGCTACACCTTC
TRBV9,18,NA,NA,TRBJ2-3,CASSVDFRGRGPTDTQYF,TGTGCCAGCAGCGTAGATTTCAGGGGCCGGGGCCCCACAGATACGCAGTATTTT
TRBV5-4,14,NA,NA,TRBJ1-1,CASSLQGTSTEAFF,TGTGCCAGCAGCCTCCAGGGTACGAGCACTGAAGCTTTCTTT
TRBV11-3,18,NA,TRBD1,TRBJ1-1,CASSGLTPGQGVNTEAFF,TGTGCCAGCAGCGGTCTAACTCCGGGACAGGGGGTAAACACTGAAGCTTTCTTT
TRBV25-1,14,NA,NA,TRBJ1-1,CAGSAQGRGTEAFF,TGTGCCGGCAGTGCACAGGGAAGGGGCACTGAAGCTTTCTTT
TRBV7-2,15,NA,TRBD1,TRBJ2-5,CASSLFWTGQETQYF,TGTGCCAGCAGCTTATTCTGGACAGGGCAAGAGACCCAGTACTTC
TRBV7-8,14,NA,NA,TRBJ1-2,CASSPKGLQGSYTF,TGTGCCAGCAGCCCAAAGGGGCTGCAGGGAAGCTACACCTTC
TRBV5-1,17,NA,TRBD1,TRBJ1-4,CASSLGTGKATNEKLFF,TGCGCCAGCAGCTTGGGGACAGGGAAAGCGACTAATGAAAAACTGTTTTTT
TRBV28,16,NA,TRBD2,TRBJ2-3,CASSSGLAGGPDTQYF,TGTGCCAGCAGTTCGGGACTAGCGGGAGGGCCCGATACGCAGTATTTT
TRBV21-1,15,NA,NA,TRBJ2-2,CASGLTPPGTGELFF,TGTGCCAGCGGCCTAACTCCTCCAGGGACCGGGGAGCTGTTTTTT
TRBV2,14,once,TRBD2,TRBJ2-1,CASSEERGGREQFF,TGTGCCAGCAGTGAGGAGCGGGGGGGCCGAGAGCAGTTCTTC